One and the same sample provided the 10 T cell receptor beta chains below, sequenced in a study of shared T cell receptors in the human thymus. Assay used: immunoSEQ multiplex PCR; TCRdb lists only in-frame clones, some missing. Here the sample spans roughly 710,000 clones, roughly 85% being singletons. This sample also appeared in a second study, on human thymus T cells.

Sequenced material: thymocytes. Receptor source: a girl under three years old with a congenital heart defect.

V and J are TRBV11-3 and TRBJ2-7; the D gene is possibly TRBD2 (6 bases). The germline V gene has CDR1 SGHNT and CDR2 YENEEA. Trimming left V 4 bases short and J 12 bases short, with 19 bases between. This CDR3 comprises 13 residues. CDR3 nucleotides: TGTGCCAGCAGCTCCCCGGCCGCGGCCGGGGGGTACTTC. The encoded protein is CASSSPAAAGGYF.

J is TRBJ1-1 and V is TRBV29-1, with 9 bases aligning to TRBD1. The germline CDR1 and CDR2 sequences are SQVTM and ANQGSEA. The CDR3 extends over 15 amino acids. With V trimmed by 2 bases and J by 10 bases, 14 bases remained unmatched. CDR3 nucleotides: TGCAGCGTTGAAACTTCTTCCCGGGACAGGGTTACAGCTTTCTTT. Its protein is CSVETSSRDRVTAFF.

This clone was detected only a few times. The rearrangement joins TRBV18 to TRBJ2-7; the match to TRBD1 covers 9 bases. Trimming removed 0 bases from V and 2 bases from J; junction bases left unmatched: 8. Looked up from germline, CDR1 is KGHSH and CDR2 is LQKENI. The CDR3 is 17 amino acids. CDR3 DNA: TGTGCCAGCTCACCACCGAGGGCCGGGACAGGGCCCTACGAGCAGTACTTC. Translating gives CASSPPRAGTGPYEQYF.

The chain is built from TRBV27 and TRBJ1-2; 8 bases match TRBD1. This CDR3 is 16 amino acids long. Germline CDR1 MNHEY, CDR2 SMNVEV (reference sequence). With V trimmed by 4 bases and J by 3 bases, 10 bases remained unmatched. The CDR3 loop reads CASSSLQGAGDYGYTF. DNA of the CDR3: TGTGCCAGCAGTTCCCTTCAGGGGGCCGGGGACTATGGCTACACCTTC.

This clone was observed once. This chain joins TRBV4-1 and TRBJ2-2; 7 bases are a match to TRBD2. The CDR3 sequence is 17 residues long. V shed 0 bases, J shed 1 base, and the junction held 5 bases outside the gene matches. Germline values: CDR1 MGHRA, CDR2 YSYEKL. The CDR3 here is CASSQDGGGGNTGELFF. The CDR3 DNA follows: TGCGCCAGCAGCCAAGATGGGGGGGGAGGGAACACCGGGGAGCTGTTTTTT.

CDR3 in amino acids: CSVGGNDLDIPETNEKLFF. In DNA form, the CDR3 reads TGCAGCGTTGGAGGGAATGATTTAGACATCCCCGAAACTAATGAAAAACTGTTTTTT. The chain uses TRBV29-1 and TRBJ1-4; D call uncertain. Trimming pared 4 bases from V and 1 base from J, leaving 25 bases between. The CDR3 runs 19 residues. Germline assignment: CDR1 SQVTM and CDR2 ANQGSEA.

This chain joins TRBV27 and TRBJ1-6; D unresolved. Trimming removed 5 bases from V and 4 bases from J, with 18 bases in between. Per germline, CDR1 MNHEY and CDR2 SMNVEV (reference sequence). This CDR3 has 17 residues. The CDR3 sequence is CASSLTKKPPYNSPLHF. CDR3 coding DNA: TGTGCCAGCAGTCTTACAAAGAAACCACCTTATAATTCACCCCTCCACTTT.

V is TRBV13 and J is TRBJ2-5; 9 bases align to TRBD2. The CDR3 extends over 17 amino acids. The trim removed 2 bases at V and 3 bases at J, leaving 10 bases unmatched. Germline CDR1 and CDR2: PRHDT and FYEKMQ (reference sequence). CDR3 loop: CASSLLSLAGKKETQYF. The DNA for the CDR3 is TGTGCCAGCAGCTTACTCTCCCTAGCGGGGAAAAAAGAGACCCAGTACTTC.

V usage is TRBV28 and J usage is TRBJ1-2; D is unclear. The CDR3 consists of 16 residues. Germline V lookup: CDR1 MDHEN, CDR2 SYDVKM. The ends were cut back, 5 bases at V and 6 bases at J, with 22 bases in the middle. In nucleotides, the CDR3 is TGTGCCAGCAGTCCCCCCGTCCCAGCGGGCTCGGATGGCTACACCTTC. The encoded protein is CASSPPVPAGSDGYTF.

This sequence joins TRBV6-5 and TRBJ2-5; 7 bases fit TRBD2. The V segment lost 6 bases and the J segment 4 bases; nucleotides outside the gene matches: 11. Germline V gene sequence: CDR1 MNHEY, CDR2 SVGAGI. CDR3 length: 15 amino acids. The CDR3 DNA reads TGTGCCAGCAGCCACCGGGAGGCTACGGTAGAGACCCAGTACTTC. As protein: CASSHREATVETQYF.